These 31 T cell receptor beta chains were all obtained from the same sample, sequenced in a study of cytomegalovirus exposure and HLA in healthy donors. The PCR made use of 60 Vbeta and 13 Jbeta primers. The protocol was immunoSEQ multiplex PCR, while the TCRdb copy is restricted to in-frame clones and leaves out a portion. The table has some 180,000 clones, over 75% seen once. Sequencing was performed on PBMCs. The receptors derive from a woman aged 25 to 39 in good health and CMV-seronegative.

The chain employs TRBV29-1 and TRBJ2-3, with D possibly TRBD2 on 6 matching bases. Trimming cost V 4 bases and J 6 bases, with 8 bases left between them. This CDR3 comprises 11 residues. Germline V gives CDR1 SQVTM, CDR2 ANQGSEA. The CDR3 sequence: CSVAGRDTQYF. The CDR3 DNA reads TGCAGCGTTGCTGGGAGGGATACGCAGTATTTT.

The chain recombines TRBV25-1 with TRBJ1-2; the D gene is possibly TRBD1 (5 bases). Germline V gene lookup returns CDR1 MGHDK and CDR2 SYGVNS. With 1 base removed from V and 1 base from J, the gap between germline ends came to 13 bases. CDR3 size: 16 residues. CDR3: CASSESRGEYNYGYTF. The CDR3 coding sequence is TGTGCCAGCAGTGAATCGCGGGGGGAATATAACTATGGCTACACCTTC.

This clone was detected only once. The chain has TRBV19 and TRBJ1-6; TRBD1 matches at 7 bases. In germline, CDR1 is LNHDA, CDR2 SQIVND (reference sequence). The CDR3 extends over 15 amino acids. The trim removed 10 bases at V and 9 bases at J, leaving 15 bases unmatched. The CDR3 region is CATRTGQRGLSPLHF. CDR3 bases: TGTGCCACCCGGACAGGACAAAGGGGGCTTTCACCCCTCCACTTT.

The chain recombines TRBV2 with TRBJ1-4; no definite D call. Germline V gene sequence: CDR1 SNHLY, CDR2 FYNNEI. The germline V and J ends were trimmed by 5 bases and 6 bases, with 16 bases remaining between them. This CDR3 comprises 15 residues. CDR3: CASSREYRIDEKLFF. In nucleotides, the CDR3 is TGTGCCAGCAGTCGAGAGTACAGAATAGATGAAAAACTGTTTTTT.

As DNA, the CDR3 is TGTGCCAGCAGTAAACAGGGTGGCACCGGGGAGCTGTTTTTT. This gives the protein CASSKQGGTGELFF. V gene TRBV6-6 combines with J gene TRBJ2-2, with D perhaps matching TRBD1 (6 bases). This CDR3 has 14 residues. Germline CDR1 MNHNY, CDR2 SVGAGI (reference sequence). The V end lost 5 bases, the J end lost 4 bases, and 11 bases lay between the germline ends.

The chain is built from TRBV5-4 and TRBJ1-2; 8 bases are a match to TRBD1. The germline gives CDR1 SGHNT, CDR2 YYREEE (reference sequence). Trimming cost V 4 bases and J 8 bases; bases outside gene matches: 10. The CDR3 is made up of 14 amino acids. CDR3: CASSGGTGAEGYTF. In nucleotides, the CDR3 is TGTGCCAGCAGCGGAGGGACAGGTGCTGAGGGCTACACCTTC.

V and J are TRBV1 and TRBJ2-5; TRBD2 is the table's D call and was not checked against the DNA. TRBV1 is deemed a pseudogene. This CDR3 comprises 20 residues. DNA for the CDR3: TGCACCAGCAGCCAAGTAATGGGACTAGCGGGGGGCCTATCGCAAGAGACCCAGTACTTC. Its protein is CTSSQVMGLAGGLSQETQYF.

The chain employs TRBV12-5 and TRBJ1-2, with D uncertain. Per germline, CDR1 LGHNT and CDR2 FRNRAP. This CDR3 region has 13 residues. V gave up 3 bases and J gave up 0 bases, with 5 bases separating them. The CDR3 coding sequence is TGTGCTAGTGGTTTACAGTCTAACTATGGCTACACCTTC. This codes for CASGLQSNYGYTF.

This clone was recorded a few times. CDR3 in DNA: TGTGCCAGCAGCCCCGGGATCTTATATGGCTACACCTTC. Translation gives CASSPGILYGYTF. This chain uses TRBV2 with TRBJ1-2, with unresolved D. The CDR3 length is 13 residues. V shed 6 bases and J shed 5 bases, with 13 bases lying between them. Germline loops: CDR1 SNHLY, CDR2 FYNNEI.

The chain joins TRBV7-2 to TRBJ1-2; TRBD1 aligns across 10 bases. Per the germline V gene, CDR1 is SGHTA and CDR2 is FQGNSA. This CDR3 is 14 amino acids long. V shed 4 bases, J shed 8 bases, and the junction held 7 bases outside the gene matches. CDR3 sequence (DNA): TGTGCCAGCAGCTACGACAGGGGGCAAAGCGGCTACACCTTC. This encodes CASSYDRGQSGYTF.

CDR3 in DNA: TGTGCCAGCTCACCTGCAGGGAATTCTGGCTACACCTTC. Encoded protein: CASSPAGNSGYTF. This sequence joins TRBV18 and TRBJ1-2, with D perhaps matching TRBD1 (5 bases). The CDR3 extends over 13 amino acids. Germline V gene lookup returns CDR1 KGHSH and CDR2 LQKENI. Trimming took off 3 bases at V and 7 bases at J, with 12 bases between the two ends.

J is TRBJ2-5 and V is TRBV6-5; 9 nucleotides align to TRBD1. Germline V gene data show CDR1 as MNHEY and CDR2 as SVGAGI. The CDR3 loop spans 15 amino acids. J gave up 5 bases and V 2 bases, and 6 bases lay outside the gene matches. Written as DNA, the CDR3 is TGTGCCAGCAGTTACCCAACAGGGGGCAGGGAGACCCAGTACTTC. This translates into CASSYPTGGRETQYF.

This clone was detected only a few times. The chain recombines TRBV10-2 with TRBJ2-1; 8 bases agree with TRBD2. CDR1 is WSHSY and CDR2 is SAAADI in the germline V gene. Losses at the gene ends were 2 bases for V and 6 bases for J; bases not matched to a gene: 6. This CDR3 is built from 15 residues. CDR3 nucleotide sequence: TGCGCCAGCAGTGAGCCTTCGGCGGGGGGCAATGAGCAGTTCTTC. Translated, it gives CASSEPSAGGNEQFF.

This clone has ten or more counts. This chain links TRBV6-1 with TRBJ2-7; D might be TRBD1 (5 bases). The germline CDR1 and CDR2 sequences are MNHNS and SASEGT. This CDR3 is built from 15 residues. The V end lost 2 bases, the J end lost 3 bases, and 14 bases lay between the germline ends. The CDR3 spells CASSEIWGAGYEQYF. The CDR3 region has the DNA TGTGCCAGCAGTGAAATATGGGGCGCAGGCTACGAGCAGTACTTC.

V usage is TRBV29-1 and J usage is TRBJ1-2, with a tentative D call TRBD1 (6 bases). The CDR3 length is 13 residues. CDR1 and CDR2 from the germline V gene are SQVTM and ANQGSEA. V lost 5 bases, J lost 4 bases, and 14 bases lay in between. The CDR3 sequence is CSVRSDSLYGYTF. For the CDR3, the DNA is TGCAGCGTTCGATCGGACAGCCTCTATGGCTACACCTTC.

The genes are TRBV5-1 and TRBJ1-2; unclear D gene. Trimming cost V 7 bases and J 5 bases, with 18 bases left between them. CDR3 length equals 14 residues. Germline CDR1 and CDR2: SGHRS and YFSETQ. CDR3 coding DNA: TGCGCCAGCGGCCAGGTGGGAGTTCTTTATGGCTACACCTTC. This encodes CASGQVGVLYGYTF.

This clone appeared a single time. The V call is TRBV7-9, the J call TRBJ1-2; D uncertain. CDR1 SEHNR and CDR2 FQNEAQ come from the germline V gene (reference sequence). There are 15 residues in the CDR3. V was pared by 5 bases and J by 6 bases, with 19 bases between. The CDR3 loop reads CASSPETTWVDGYTF. CDR3 bases: TGTGCCAGCAGCCCCGAGACGACTTGGGTTGATGGCTACACCTTC.

This chain links TRBV30 with TRBJ2-1; 8 nucleotides line up with TRBD2. The CDR3 runs 14 residues. Germline trimming cut 6 bases from V and 3 bases from J; bases unmatched to any gene: 7. The germline CDR1 and CDR2 sequences are GTSNPN and SVGIG (reference sequence). This chain's CDR3 is CACNSGTGYNEQFF. CDR3 nucleotide sequence: TGTGCCTGTAATAGCGGGACGGGCTACAATGAGCAGTTCTTC.

This chain joins TRBV19 and TRBJ1-2; no definite D call. V lost 4 bases to trimming and J lost 8 bases, with 8 bases between them. From germline, CDR1 is LNHDA and CDR2 SQIVND (reference sequence). The CDR3 length is 11 residues. The CDR3 is CASSSLGGYTF. CDR3 coding DNA: TGTGCCAGTAGTAGTTTGGGCGGCTACACCTTC. Full variable domain (rest looked up from reference TRBV19 and TRBJ1-2): DGGITQSPKYLFRKEGQNVTLSCEQNLNHDAMYWYRQDPGQGLRLIYYSQIVNDFQKGDIAEGYSVSREKKESFPLTVTSAQKNPTAFYLCASSSLGGYTFGSGTRLTVV.

V is TRBV9 and J is TRBJ2-5; no firm D call. Per the germline V gene, CDR1 is SGDLS and CDR2 is YYNGEE. The CDR3 is made up of 14 amino acids. Trimming took 0 bases from V and 1 from J, leaving 7 bases between them. As DNA, the CDR3 is TGTGCCAGCAGCGTAGTGGCCAGCCAAGAGACCCAGTACTTC. Amino acid sequence: CASSVVASQETQYF.

V usage is TRBV4-1 and J usage is TRBJ1-1, with D uncertain. The CDR3 contains 12 residues. The germline V gene encodes CDR1 MGHRA and CDR2 YSYEKL. V shed 1 base and J shed 4 bases, with 4 bases lying between them. The CDR3 sequence is CASSQVSTEAFF. For the CDR3, the DNA is TGCGCCAGCAGCCAAGTTAGCACTGAAGCTTTCTTT.

This clone was seen a few times. This chain connects TRBV6-5 to TRBJ1-1; D is possibly TRBD1 (6 bases). The CDR3 extends over 15 amino acids. In germline, CDR1 is MNHEY, CDR2 SVGAGI. The germline V and J ends were trimmed by 4 bases and 11 bases, with 23 bases remaining between them. In DNA, the CDR3 is TGTGCCAGCAGTTTTTTGAGGCAGGGAGGGGGAGAGGCTTTCTTT. Its translation: CASSFLRQGGGEAFF.

The chain is built from TRBV7-8 and TRBJ1-5, with D perhaps matching TRBD1 (5 bases). Germline assignment: CDR1 SGHVS and CDR2 FQNEAQ. This CDR3 is 15 amino acids long. Trimming took 5 bases from V and 9 from J, leaving 20 bases between them. The CDR3 sequence: CASSPPSGGLGPQHF. The CDR3 DNA reads TGTGCCAGCAGCCCTCCCTCGGGGGGACTTGGGCCCCAGCATTTT.

V and J are TRBV2 and TRBJ2-2; 11 bases are a match to TRBD2. The germline V gene encodes CDR1 SNHLY and CDR2 FYNNEI. The CDR3 length is 16 residues. With 7 bases clipped from V and 5 bases from J, the junction kept 9 bases outside the gene matches. The DNA of the CDR3 is TGTGCCAGCATGTATAGCGGGGGGGCAGGGACCGGGGAGCTGTTTTTT. Amino acids: CASMYSGGAGTGELFF.

The rearrangement joins TRBV7-9 to TRBJ1-2; TRBD1 agrees at 7 bases. The CDR3 is made up of 15 amino acids. V was clipped by 0 bases and J by 4 bases; unmatched bases: 5. Germline V gives CDR1 SEHNR, CDR2 FQNEAQ (reference sequence). Here the CDR3 reads CASSLAGQVSYGYTF. The DNA of the CDR3 is TGTGCCAGCAGCTTAGCCGGACAGGTTTCCTATGGCTACACCTTC.

The chain carries TRBV5-6 and TRBJ1-1; tentatively, D is TRBD1 (5 bases). Germline V CDR1 and CDR2: SGHDT, YYEEEE. Trimming cost V 1 base and J 8 bases, with 21 bases left between them. This CDR3 spans 16 amino acids. The CDR3 sequence: CASSLFHISTDPEAFF. CDR3 bases: TGTGCCAGCAGCTTGTTCCACATCTCGACAGACCCGGAAGCTTTCTTT.

V usage is TRBV29-1 and J usage is TRBJ2-7; 10 bases match TRBD2. V lost 6 bases, J lost 2 bases, and 7 bases stayed unmatched. Germline V gene sequence: CDR1 SQVTM, CDR2 ANQGSEA. This CDR3 region has 14 residues. As DNA, the CDR3 is TGCAGCGTCCAGAGACTAGCGGGTACCTACGAGCAGTACTTC. It is translated as CSVQRLAGTYEQYF.

The rearrangement uses TRBV4-2 and TRBJ1-4, with a weak D call TRBD1 (6 bases). Trimming took 4 bases from V and 4 from J, leaving 10 bases between them. Germline V gene sequence: CDR1 LGHNA, CDR2 YNFKEQ. This CDR3 is 14 amino acids long. CDR3 nucleotides: TGTGCCAGCAGCCCCGGACAGTTTAATGAAAAACTGTTTTTT. It encodes CASSPGQFNEKLFF.

This clone has a handful of counts. This chain joins TRBV2 and TRBJ2-7; a possible D gene is TRBD2 (6 bases). The V gene lost 1 base and the J gene lost 3 bases, with 13 bases spanning the gap. Germline V gene data show CDR1 as SNHLY and CDR2 as FYNNEI. There are 15 residues in the CDR3. The chain's CDR3 is CASSEEGWRGYEQYF. The CDR3 DNA reads as TGTGCCAGCAGTGAAGAGGGGTGGCGGGGCTACGAGCAGTACTTC.

The chain joins TRBV29-1 to TRBJ2-5, with D uncertain. V shed 7 bases and J shed 7 bases, with 16 bases lying between them. Germline V gene lookup returns CDR1 SQVTM and CDR2 ANQGSEA. This CDR3 spans 12 amino acids. CDR3: CSGDVTLGTQYF. CDR3 sequence (DNA): TGCAGCGGCGACGTGACTCTTGGGACCCAGTACTTC.

This chain links TRBV6-4 with TRBJ2-1, with 9 nucleotides matching TRBD2. The germline V gene encodes CDR1 MRHNA and CDR2 SNTAGT. The CDR3 is 16 amino acids. Trimming took 0 bases from V and 9 from J; bases not matched to a gene: 9. The CDR3 protein is CASSDSERGEPAEQFF. The CDR3 DNA reads as TGTGCCAGCAGTGACTCTGAGCGGGGGGAACCGGCTGAGCAGTTCTTC.